Below, 29 T cell receptor beta chains from the same sample are listed, as sequenced in a study of blood T cell repertoires in COVID-19. The assay was immunoSEQ multiplex PCR, and TCRdb's table has in-frame clones only and misses some. This table holds under 300,000 clones, around 89% found once. The material sequenced was PBMCs or T cells enriched from blood (not recorded which). The receptors shown here come from a man aged 40-50 years who had recovered from COVID-19.

This clone showed up just a few times. This rearrangement joins TRBV18 to TRBJ1-1, with 9 positions matching TRBD1. V lost 4 bases and J lost 3; bases outside the gene matches: 0. Germline V gives CDR1 KGHSH, CDR2 LQKENI. The CDR3 spans 13 residues. The CDR3: CASSRTGDTEAFF. In nucleotides, the CDR3 is TGTGCCAGCTCACGGACAGGGGACACTGAAGCTTTCTTT.

The rearrangement links TRBV5-4 to TRBJ2-5; 9 nucleotides match TRBD2. In germline, CDR1 is SGHNT, CDR2 YYREEE (reference sequence). V was pared by 4 bases and J by 5 bases, with 9 bases of the junction left unmatched. This CDR3 contains 15 residues. CDR3 sequence reads: CASSQREAFSETQYF. CDR3 nucleotides: TGTGCCAGCAGCCAGCGGGAGGCGTTCAGCGAGACCCAGTACTTC.

The chain links TRBV4-2 to TRBJ1-5; 8 bases map to TRBD1. Germline assignment: CDR1 LGHNA and CDR2 YNFKEQ. Trimming took 0 bases from V and 6 from J; bases not matched to a gene: 13. The CDR3 is 18 residues long. CDR3 sequence reads: CASSQEITTTGGSQPQHF. CDR3 nucleotide sequence: TGTGCCAGCAGCCAAGAAATCACAACTACAGGGGGATCTCAGCCCCAGCATTTT.

On this clone itself: It may be a read error: a sequence one base away is much more abundant. The chain couples TRBV25-1 to TRBJ2-6; TRBD1 might be the D (5 bases). The V gene lost 7 bases and the J gene lost 0 bases, with 10 bases spanning the gap. Germline-derived CDR1 and CDR2 are MGHDK and SYGVNS. CDR3 length: 15 residues. CDR3 nucleotide sequence: TGTGCCAGCATCGGAGACAGCTCTGGGGCCAACGTCCTGACTTTC. It encodes CASIGDSSGANVLTF.

V and J are TRBV6-5 and TRBJ2-1; no reliable D call. CDR3 size: 13 residues. V shed 9 bases and J shed 5 bases, with 14 bases lying between them. The germline V gene encodes CDR1 MNHEY and CDR2 SVGAGI. The chain's CDR3 is CASGRSSHNEQFF. CDR3 sequence (DNA): TGTGCCAGTGGTAGAAGTTCCCACAATGAGCAGTTCTTC.

The rearrangement uses TRBV7-3 and TRBJ2-1; the match to TRBD2 covers 8 bases. Germline CDR1 and CDR2: SGHTA and FQGTGA. This CDR3 has 19 amino acids. The V and J ends lost 1 base and 8 bases, in that order; junction bases with no gene match: 19. The chain's CDR3 is CASSLRPGGVAGGRDEQFF. CDR3 coding DNA: TGTGCCAGCAGCTTAAGGCCGGGCGGAGTGGCGGGAGGCCGAGATGAGCAGTTCTTC.

The genes are TRBV4-1 and TRBJ1-5; D is ambiguous. The V and J ends lost 0 bases and 6 bases respectively, with 6 bases between them. Germline CDR1 is MGHRA and CDR2 is YSYEKL. CDR3 length: 13 residues. For the CDR3, the DNA is TGCGCCAGCAGCCAAGATAACTTTCAGCCCCAGCATTTT. Translation: CASSQDNFQPQHF.

The chain uses TRBV30 and TRBJ1-3; maybe TRBD1 (5 bases). CDR3 length equals 14 residues. V lost 2 bases and J lost 1, with 9 bases in between. Germline assignment: CDR1 GTSNPN and CDR2 SVGIG (reference sequence). The CDR3 DNA reads TGTGCCTGGAGTCGTAAGGGGTCTGGAAACACCATATATTTT. Amino acids: CAWSRKGSGNTIYF.

The rearrangement links TRBV7-9 to TRBJ2-7; the D is unclear. Looked up from germline, CDR1 is SEHNR and CDR2 is FQNEAQ (reference sequence). V was cut by 5 bases and J by 0 bases, with 11 bases left in between. The CDR3 runs to 14 residues. The CDR3 DNA sequence: TGTGCCAGCAGCGCAGTTGGTGTCTCCTACGAGCAGTACTTC. It specifies CASSAVGVSYEQYF.

The chain carries TRBV9 and TRBJ1-1; 9 nucleotides line up with TRBD1. Germline V gene data show CDR1 as SGDLS and CDR2 as YYNGEE. This CDR3 contains 13 residues. V lost 3 bases to trimming and J lost 4 bases; unmatched junction nucleotides: 1. CDR3 in amino acids: CASSETGGTEAFF. The DNA for the CDR3 is TGTGCCAGCAGCGAGACAGGGGGCACTGAAGCTTTCTTT.

The chain is built from TRBV7-2 and TRBJ1-2; 7 bases align to TRBD1. This CDR3 is 13 amino acids long. V lost 5 bases to trimming and J lost 8 bases; unmatched junction nucleotides: 8. The germline V gene encodes CDR1 SGHTA and CDR2 FQGNSA. The CDR3 here is CASSLGQPGGYTF. Written as DNA, the CDR3 is TGTGCCAGCAGCCTGGGACAGCCTGGGGGCTACACCTTC.

A single count supports this clone. The CDR3 nucleotides read TGTGCCAGCAGCTTAATGGCACAGGTTTACAATGAGCAGTTCTTC. Translating gives CASSLMAQVYNEQFF. The V call is TRBV7-3, the J call TRBJ2-1, with TRBD1 as a possible D gene (5 bases). The CDR3 consists of 15 residues. Per the germline V gene, CDR1 is SGHTA and CDR2 is FQGTGA. The V and J ends lost 1 base and 4 bases respectively, with 11 bases between them.

Only a few counts were recorded for this clone. The CDR3 DNA follows: TGTGCCAGCAGCCAAGATCCAGGGCGGGAGCAGTACTTC. Protein: CASSQDPGREQYF. The chain joins TRBV3-1 (or the pseudogene TRBV3-2) to TRBJ2-7; D is possibly TRBD1 (5 bases). The CDR3 extends over 13 amino acids. V lost 0 bases and J 7 bases, leaving 10 bases between the germline ends. Germline V gene sequence: CDR1 LGHDT, CDR2 YNNKEL (reference sequence).

This clone was detected only a few times. The chain is built from TRBV25-1 and TRBJ1-2; 8 nucleotides agree with TRBD1. Looked up from germline, CDR1 is MGHDK and CDR2 is SYGVNS. V was pared by 5 bases and J by 2 bases, with 4 bases of the junction left unmatched. The CDR3 loop spans 14 amino acids. CDR3 in amino acids: CASSLGTGNYGYTF. CDR3 DNA: TGTGCCAGCAGTCTCGGGACAGGAAACTATGGCTACACCTTC.

J is TRBJ1-6 and V is TRBV6-5, with 7 positions matching TRBD1. The CDR3 length is 15 residues. Per the germline V gene, CDR1 is MNHEY and CDR2 is SVGAGI. The trim removed 0 bases at V and 7 bases at J, leaving 3 bases unmatched. CDR3 sequence reads: CASSYSNRGNSPLHF. CDR3 nucleotides: TGTGCCAGCAGTTACTCGAACAGGGGCAATTCACCCCTCCACTTT.

The chain joins TRBV6-1 to TRBJ2-6; D unclear. CDR3 size: 16 residues. Germline assignment: CDR1 MNHNS and CDR2 SASEGT. The V gene lost 1 base and the J gene lost 4 bases, with 11 bases spanning the gap. The CDR3 DNA sequence: TGTGCCAGCAGTGAAGGCAGACACGAAGGGGCCAACGTCCTGACTTTC. It specifies CASSEGRHEGANVLTF.

The genes are TRBV5-1 and TRBJ2-5; 12 nucleotides agree with TRBD2. The CDR3 is made up of 13 amino acids. V shed 5 bases, J shed 4 bases, and the junction held 0 bases outside the gene matches. The germline V gene encodes CDR1 SGHRS and CDR2 YFSETQ. The CDR3 DNA is TGCGCCAGCAGGGGACTAGCGGGAGAGACCCAGTACTTC. This gives the protein CASRGLAGETQYF.

This clone was recorded only once. The rearrangement uses TRBV11-2 and TRBJ1-5, with 8 bases lining up with TRBD1. CDR1 is SGHAT and CDR2 is FQNNGV in the germline V gene. After removal of 5 bases from V and 4 bases from J, the junction contained 4 bases not matched to a gene. The CDR3 runs 14 residues. CDR3: CASSRGQGNQPQHF. The CDR3 bases are TGTGCCAGCAGCCGCGGACAGGGAAATCAGCCCCAGCATTTT.

V is TRBV30 and J is TRBJ1-5; 9 bases agree with TRBD1. The V gene's germline CDR1 is GTSNPN and CDR2 SVGIG (reference sequence). Trimming took 0 bases from V and 3 from J; bases not matched to a gene: 3. CDR3 length: 15 amino acids. The CDR3 sequence: CAWSVQGAFNQPQHF. The CDR3 DNA sequence: TGTGCCTGGAGTGTACAGGGGGCGTTCAATCAGCCCCAGCATTTT.

This chain uses TRBV7-3 with TRBJ2-2; 13 bases are a match to TRBD2. After removal of 0 bases from V and 6 bases from J, the junction contained 4 bases not matched to a gene. Germline V gene sequence: CDR1 SGHTA, CDR2 FQGTGA. This CDR3 has 17 residues. The CDR3 DNA is TGTGCCAGCAGCTTAACCCCCACTAGCGGGAGGGCCGGGGAGCTGTTTTTT. This translates into CASSLTPTSGRAGELFF. Full variable domain (remainder filled in from reference TRBV7-3 and TRBJ2-2): GAGVSQTPSNKVTEKGKYVELRCDPISGHTALYWYRQSLGQGPEFLIYFQGTGAADDSGLPNDRFFAVRPEGSVSTLKIQRTERGDSAVYLCASSLTPTSGRAGELFFGEGSRLTVL.

The J gene is TRBJ1-1, the V gene TRBV5-1; 8 bases align to TRBD1. The CDR3 extends over 14 amino acids. The germline V gene encodes CDR1 SGHRS and CDR2 YFSETQ. Germline trimming cut 4 bases from V and 2 bases from J; bases unmatched to any gene: 4. The CDR3 here is CASSRGQVNTEAFF. The CDR3 region has the DNA TGCGCCAGCAGCCGGGGACAGGTCAACACTGAAGCTTTCTTT.

The CDR3 nucleotides are TGTGCCAGCAGCAAACTTTGGGAGCTGTTTTTT. This translates into CASSKLWELFF. V and J are TRBV21-1 and TRBJ2-2; the table's D call, TRBD2, was not checked against the DNA. TRBV21-1 is a pseudogene segment. This CDR3 is built from 11 residues.

The V gene is TRBV6-5, the J gene TRBJ1-2; 8 bases agree with TRBD1. V gave up 0 bases and J gave up 4 bases; unmatched junction bases: 4. Germline CDR1 reads MNHEY; CDR2 reads SVGAGI. This CDR3 contains 15 residues. The DNA for the CDR3 is TGTGCCAGCAGTTACTCTTCGACAGGGGTCTATGGCTACACCTTC. Translating it yields CASSYSSTGVYGYTF.

The V call is TRBV5-1, the J call TRBJ2-2; a possible D gene is TRBD2 (6 bases). Deletions cut 2 bases from V and 0 bases from J, with 11 bases between. The CDR3 runs 16 residues. Germline CDR1 SGHRS, CDR2 YFSETQ. CDR3: CASSFLGGPNTGELFF. CDR3 sequence (DNA): TGCGCCAGCAGCTTCTTGGGGGGACCGAACACCGGGGAGCTGTTTTTT.

The V gene is TRBV28, the J gene TRBJ2-1, with 11 bases fitting TRBD2. The junction had 8 bases not matched to a gene; V was cut back by 7 bases and J by 3 bases. CDR1 MDHEN and CDR2 SYDVKM come from the germline V gene. There are 16 residues in the CDR3. CDR3 residues: CASNLIGTSGYNEQFF. As DNA, the CDR3 is TGTGCCAGCAATCTCATCGGGACTAGCGGCTACAATGAGCAGTTCTTC.

The rearrangement uses TRBV5-1 and TRBJ1-1; TRBD1 might be the D (6 bases). Germline V gene sequence: CDR1 SGHRS, CDR2 YFSETQ. Deletions cut 4 bases from V and 4 bases from J, with 11 bases between. The CDR3 sequence is 13 residues long. CDR3 sequence (DNA): TGCGCCAGCAGCGGGCCAGGGGTCACTGAAGCTTTCTTT. Protein sequence: CASSGPGVTEAFF.

The CDR3: CASTGLAGLNSYNEQFF. Written as DNA, the CDR3 is TGCGCCAGCACCGGACTAGCGGGATTAAACTCCTACAATGAGCAGTTCTTC. The rearrangement uses TRBV10-2 and TRBJ2-1, with TRBD2 matching 12 bases. CDR1 and CDR2 (germline): WSHSY, SAAADI. J gave up 0 bases and V 7 bases, and 7 bases lay outside the gene matches. The CDR3 loop spans 17 amino acids.

V is TRBV6-4 and J is TRBJ1-4; TRBD1 might be the D (5 bases). The V end lost 7 bases, the J end lost 6 bases, and 9 bases lay between the germline ends. The germline CDR1 and CDR2 sequences are MRHNA and SNTAGT. The CDR3 consists of 12 residues. CDR3 region: CASMGQDEKLFF. The CDR3 DNA sequence: TGTGCCAGCATGGGGCAGGATGAAAAACTGTTTTTT.

This rearrangement joins TRBV5-5 to TRBJ2-7; D may be TRBD1 (6 bases). The CDR3 length is 16 residues. Deletions cut 1 base from V and 2 bases from J, with 16 bases between. The germline gives CDR1 SGHKS, CDR2 YYEKEE (reference sequence). CDR3 nucleotides: TGTGCCAGCAGCTTGTTGGTTGGACAGCTAACCTACGAGCAGTACTTC. It specifies CASSLLVGQLTYEQYF.